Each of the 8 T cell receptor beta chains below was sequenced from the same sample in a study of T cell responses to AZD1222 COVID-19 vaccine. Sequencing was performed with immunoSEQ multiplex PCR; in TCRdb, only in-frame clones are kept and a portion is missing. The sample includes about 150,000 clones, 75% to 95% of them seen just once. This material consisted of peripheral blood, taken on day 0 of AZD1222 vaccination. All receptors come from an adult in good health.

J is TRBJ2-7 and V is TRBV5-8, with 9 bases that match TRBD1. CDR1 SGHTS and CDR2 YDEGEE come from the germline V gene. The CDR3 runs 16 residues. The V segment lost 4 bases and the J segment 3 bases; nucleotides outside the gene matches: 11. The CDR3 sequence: CASSNPRDRVLYEQYF. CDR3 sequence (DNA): TGTGCCAGCAGCAACCCCCGGGACAGGGTCCTCTACGAGCAGTACTTC. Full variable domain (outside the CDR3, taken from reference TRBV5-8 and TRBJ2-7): EAGVTQSPTHLIKTRGQQATLRCSPISGHTSVYWYQQALGLGLQFLLWYDEGEERNRGNFPPRFSGRQFPNYSSELNVNALELEDSALYLCASSNPRDRVLYEQYFGPGTRLTVT.

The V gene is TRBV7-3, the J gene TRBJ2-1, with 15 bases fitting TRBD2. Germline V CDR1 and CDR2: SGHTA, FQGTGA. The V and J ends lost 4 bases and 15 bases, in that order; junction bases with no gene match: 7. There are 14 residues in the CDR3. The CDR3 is CASSSGLAGGIRFF. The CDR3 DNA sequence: TGTGCCAGCAGCTCGGGACTAGCGGGAGGTATACGGTTCTTC.

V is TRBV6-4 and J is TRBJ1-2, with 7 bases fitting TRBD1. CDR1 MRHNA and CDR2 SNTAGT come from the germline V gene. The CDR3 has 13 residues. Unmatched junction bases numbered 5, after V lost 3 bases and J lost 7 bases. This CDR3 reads CASSETGLSGYTF. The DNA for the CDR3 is TGTGCCAGCAGTGAGACAGGGCTGAGTGGCTACACCTTC.

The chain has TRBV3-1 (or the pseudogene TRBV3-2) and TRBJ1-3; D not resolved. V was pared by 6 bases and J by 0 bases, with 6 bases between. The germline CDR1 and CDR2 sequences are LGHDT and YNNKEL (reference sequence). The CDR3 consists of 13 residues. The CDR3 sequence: CASSRSSGNTIYF. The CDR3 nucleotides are TGTGCCAGCAGTCGAAGCTCTGGAAACACCATATATTTT.

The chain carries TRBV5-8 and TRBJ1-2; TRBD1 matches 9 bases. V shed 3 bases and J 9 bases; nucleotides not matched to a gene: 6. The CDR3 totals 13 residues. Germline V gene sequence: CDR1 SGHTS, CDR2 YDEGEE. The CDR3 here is CASSSGQGFRYTF. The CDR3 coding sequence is TGTGCCAGCAGCTCCGGACAGGGGTTTCGCTACACCTTC.

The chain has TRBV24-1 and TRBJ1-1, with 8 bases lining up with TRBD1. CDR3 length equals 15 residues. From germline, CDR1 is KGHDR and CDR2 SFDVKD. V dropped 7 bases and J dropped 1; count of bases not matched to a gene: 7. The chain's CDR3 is CATREGQEGNTEAFF. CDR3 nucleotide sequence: TGTGCCACCAGGGAGGGACAGGAGGGGAACACTGAAGCTTTCTTT.

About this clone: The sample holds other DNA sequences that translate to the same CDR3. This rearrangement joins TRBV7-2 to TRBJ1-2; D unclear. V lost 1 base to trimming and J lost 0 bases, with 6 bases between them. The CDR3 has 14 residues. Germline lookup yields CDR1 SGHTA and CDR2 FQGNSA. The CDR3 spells CASSLGRSNYGYTF. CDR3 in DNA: TGTGCCAGCAGCTTAGGGCGATCTAACTATGGCTACACCTTC.

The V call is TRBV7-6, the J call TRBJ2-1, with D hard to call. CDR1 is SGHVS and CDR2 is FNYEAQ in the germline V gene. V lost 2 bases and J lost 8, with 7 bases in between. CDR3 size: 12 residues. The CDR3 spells CASSLHRDEQFF. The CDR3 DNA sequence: TGTGCCAGCAGCTTACATAGGGATGAGCAGTTCTTC.